This T cell receptor beta chain was identified during a study of blood T cell repertoires in COVID-19 (dated by TCRdb to between 2020 and 2021). Looking at the study overall: Collaborator samples came from the United States, Italy and Spain and covered acute and convalescent phases of COVID-19. A freely available public database, intended as a resource for researchers studying the immune response to SARS-CoV-2, is where the repertoires were released. A de-identified subject ID, COVID-19 status, age in years and sex were almost always included in the sample metadata. The samples were drawn from two sources: the first 160 participants of the ongoing ImmuneRACE study, and over 950 subjects contributed by 6 global collaborators. The prospective study material was composed of cDNA or gDNA derived from T cells, B-cell-depleted T cells, or PBMCs. Subjects who had been exposed to COVID-19, were actively infected with it, or had recovered from it provided the deeply sampled blood TCRbeta repertoires that made up the dataset. Where available, HLA class I and class II types were taken from metadata supplied by the sample provider and were not determined by assay-based typing.

TCRbeta CDR3 regions were amplified from genomic DNA using the immunoSEQ Assay, a bias-controlled multiplex PCR. Per the original workflow: Within the assay, amplification of reference gene primers was used to estimate how many nucleated cells each sample contained. To quantify the absolute abundance of each unique TCRbeta CDR3 rearrangement, sequence reads were collapsed and filtered. Productive Simpson clonality was computed per sample as the square root of Simpson's diversity index over productive rearrangements. Sourced from immuneACCESS, this table was stored by TCRdb with only in-frame sequences that have V and J called. A share of the clones is absent; for the studies checked, an unresolved V gene accounts for under half, and the remainder has no known explanation. The V and J calls and the clone size are those of that table, but D and trimming were determined from the DNA. Within this sample are over 45,000 clones, with less than 85% of them counted one time only. The top ten clonotypes cover roughly 18% of the sample.

Broad study findings and their caveats: How much clinical and demographic metadata was included differed by source and by participant, and the metadata was provided uncurated.

Of note for this clone: There is no known antigen for this receptor. No much larger clone exists at a distance of one base, and base qualities are not known.

The germline V end is reduced by 2 bases and the J end by 1 base; junction bases left unmatched: 19. Counted from cysteine to phenylalanine, this CDR3 has 22 amino acids. Only the CDR3 region is kept as DNA, spanning 66 bases read in frame from base 1. According to the germline V gene, CDR1 reads KGHSH and CDR2 reads LQKENI. The collaborating institutions used their own protocols to collect whole blood in K2EDTA tubes. For TCRbeta analysis, collaborators shipped samples as frozen whole blood, isolated PBMCs, or DNA extracted from either of those sample types. The TCR sequence derives from a woman between 50 and 59 years old with active or convalescent COVID-19. The rearranged chain carries TRBV18 and TRBJ2-6; a stretch of 8 junction bases matches TRBD2. The sample was peripheral blood. For the CDR3, the sequence is CASSPRAYLGREVLSGANVLTF. The nucleotide sequence is TGTGCCAGCTCACCAAGAGCCTATTTGGGGCGGGAGGTCCTTTCTGGGGCCAACGTCCTGACTTTC.